This T cell receptor (beta chain) was documented in a study of shared clonotypes between healthy human individuals. Study outcomes and limitations: Approximately 5.3% was the fraction of naive CD4 clonotypes found shared across four donors.

Germline CDR1 is SGHTA and CDR2 is FQGNSA. The CDR3 loop spans 16 amino acids. Trimming took 1 base from V and 2 from J, leaving 15 bases between them. This clone appeared a single time. Its target is unknown. Sequencing used immunoSEQ multiplex PCR; TCRdb keeps in-frame clones, though not all of them. The profile shows roughly 1,500,000 clones, about 98% of them singletons. The V and J genes are TRBV7-2 and TRBJ2-7; D possibly corresponds to TRBD1 (6 bases). The sequencing sample was made of naive CD4+ T cells sorted from blood. This sample's subset: CD45RA+ positively selected. This receptor was taken from a man between 25 and 39 years old in good health. The CDR3 coding sequence is TGTGCCAGCAGCTTAGACGGGTCAGGGGTACCCTACGAGCAGTACTTC. Protein product: CASSLDGSGVPYEQYF.